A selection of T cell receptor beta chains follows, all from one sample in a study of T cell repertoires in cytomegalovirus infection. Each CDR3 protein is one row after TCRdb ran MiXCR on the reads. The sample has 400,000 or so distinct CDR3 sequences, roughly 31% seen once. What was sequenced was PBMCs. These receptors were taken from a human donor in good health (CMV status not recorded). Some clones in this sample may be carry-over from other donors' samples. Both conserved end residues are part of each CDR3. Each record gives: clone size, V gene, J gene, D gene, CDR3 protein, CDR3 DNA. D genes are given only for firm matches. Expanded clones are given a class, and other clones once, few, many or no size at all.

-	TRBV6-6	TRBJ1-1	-	CASTPPATVGVFEAFF	TGTGCCAGCACCCCCCCGGCCACGGTTGGGGTCTTTGAAGCTTTCTTT
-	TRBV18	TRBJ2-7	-	CASSPSRTQYEQYF	TGTGCCAGCTCACCGTCAAGGACACAATACGAGCAGTACTTC
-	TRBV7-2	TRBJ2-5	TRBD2	CASGGLAGGLREPQYF	TGTGCCAGCGGGGGACTCGCGGGGGGGTTGCGAGAGCCCCAGTACTTC
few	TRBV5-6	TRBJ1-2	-	CASSPEIGTGAFYGYTF	TGTGCCAGCAGCCCGGAGATAGGCACAGGTGCCTTCTATGGCTACACCTTC
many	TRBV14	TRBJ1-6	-	CASSQSGTVYNSPLHF	TGTGCCAGCAGCCAGAGCGGGACCGTTTATAATTCACCCCTCCACTTT
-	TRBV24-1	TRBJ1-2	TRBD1	CATSDPGQGDGYTF	TGTGCCACCAGTGACCCCGGACAGGGAGACGGCTACACCTTC
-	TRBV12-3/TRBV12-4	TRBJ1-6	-	CASSFYSPPHF	TGTGCCAGCAGTTTTTACTCACCCCCCCACTTT
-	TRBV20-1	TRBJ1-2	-	CSARGVLGYTF	TGCAGTGCTAGAGGAGTACTTGGCTACACCTTC
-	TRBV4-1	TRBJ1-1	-	CASSQGGGWSPNVNTEAFF	TGCGCCAGCAGCCAAGGCGGCGGGTGGTCACCTAACGTTAACACTGAAGCTTTCTTT
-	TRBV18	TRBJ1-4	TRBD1	CASSPSNRGLNEKLFF	TGTGCCAGCTCACCAAGCAACAGGGGCTTAAACGAAAAACTGTTTTTT
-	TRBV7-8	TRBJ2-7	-	CASSPRDGTVSYEQYF	TGTGCCAGCAGCCCGAGGGACGGGACGGTCTCCTACGAGCAGTACTTC
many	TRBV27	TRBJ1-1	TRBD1	CASRPDRGRSSQAEAFF	TGTGCCAGCAGACCAGACAGGGGACGCTCATCACAAGCTGAAGCTTTCTTT
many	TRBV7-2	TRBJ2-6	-	CASSLGGGSGANVLTF	TGTGCCAGCAGCTTGGGAGGAGGTTCTGGGGCCAACGTCCTGACTTTC
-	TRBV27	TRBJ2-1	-	CASSSIPISYNEQFF	TGTGCCAGCAGTTCTATCCCTATCTCCTACAATGAGCAGTTCTTC
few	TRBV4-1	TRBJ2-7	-	CASSQSQETRVYEQYF	TGCGCCAGCAGCCAAAGTCAGGAGACTAGGGTCTACGAGCAGTACTTC
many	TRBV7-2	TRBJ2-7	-	CASSLGLGNYEQYF	TGTGCCAGCAGCTTAGGGTTGGGAAACTACGAGCAGTACTTC
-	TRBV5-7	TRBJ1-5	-	CATVWTRVLHF	TGTGCCACCGTTTGGACCCGCGTTTTGCATTTT
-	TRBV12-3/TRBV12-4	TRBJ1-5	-	CASSLGWVSNQPQHF	TGTGCCAGCAGTTTAGGGTGGGTTAGCAATCAGCCCCAGCATTTT
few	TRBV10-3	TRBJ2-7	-	CAISGDNSYEQYF	TGTGCCATCAGTGGGGACAACTCCTACGAGCAGTACTTC
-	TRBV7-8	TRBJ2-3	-	CASRRISTDTQYF	TGTGCCAGTCGAAGGATTAGCACAGATACGCAGTATTTT
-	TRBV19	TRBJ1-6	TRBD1	CASSKTGVYNSPLHF	TGTGCCAGTAGTAAGACAGGGGTTTATAATTCACCCCTCCACTTT
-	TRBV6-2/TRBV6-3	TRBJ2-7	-	CASSFLLVQDEQYF	TGTGCCAGCAGTTTTCTACTCGTTCAGGACGAGCAGTACTTC
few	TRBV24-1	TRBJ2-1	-	CATSATAYNEQFF	TGTGCCACCAGTGCAACAGCTTACAATGAGCAGTTCTTC
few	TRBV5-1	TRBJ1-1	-	CASSLMVDNQAFF	TGCGCCAGCAGCTTAATGGTGGATAACCAAGCTTTCTTT
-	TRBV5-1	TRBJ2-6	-	CASSLWAAEANVLTF	TGCGCCAGCAGCTTGTGGGCCGCTGAGGCCAACGTCCTGACTTTC
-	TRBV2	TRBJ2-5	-	CASSETLGPTETQYF	TGTGCCAGCAGTGAAACCCTCGGACCGACAGAGACCCAGTACTTC
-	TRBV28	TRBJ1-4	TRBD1	CSSSLEGTGNEKLFF	TGTTCCAGCAGTTTAGAGGGGACAGGGAATGAAAAACTGTTTTTT
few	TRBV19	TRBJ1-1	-	CASRATNTEAFF	TGTGCCAGTAGGGCAACGAACACTGAAGCTTTCTTT
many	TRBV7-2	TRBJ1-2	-	CASSHAPGYGYTF	TGTGCCAGCAGCCACGCCCCTGGCTATGGCTACACCTTC
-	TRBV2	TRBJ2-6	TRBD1	CASRTGQGGANVLTF	TGTGCCAGCAGAACGGGACAGGGGGGGGCCAACGTCCTGACTTTC
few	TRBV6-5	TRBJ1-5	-	CAAPQDLNQPQHF	TGTGCCGCCCCACAGGATCTTAATCAGCCCCAGCATTTT
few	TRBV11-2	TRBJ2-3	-	CASSLLAPSTDTQYF	TGTGCCAGCAGCTTACTAGCGCCTAGCACAGATACGCAGTATTTT
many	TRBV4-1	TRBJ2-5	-	CASSQDGQWETQYF	TGCGCCAGCAGCCAAGATGGGCAGTGGGAGACCCAGTACTTC
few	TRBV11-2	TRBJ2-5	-	CASSLIGVQGGQETQYF	TGTGCCAGCAGCTTAATCGGGGTCCAGGGCGGTCAGGAGACCCAGTACTTC
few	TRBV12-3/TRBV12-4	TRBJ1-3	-	CASSLRVFSGNTIYF	TGTGCCAGCAGTCTCCGTGTCTTCTCTGGAAACACCATATATTTT
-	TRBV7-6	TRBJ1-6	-	CASSLAGNDSPLHF	TGTGCCAGCAGCTTAGCGGGGAACGATTCACCCCTCCACTTT
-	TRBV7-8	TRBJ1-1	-	CASSLSEVWGNTEAFF	TGTGCCAGCAGCCTATCAGAGGTTTGGGGCAACACTGAAGCTTTCTTT
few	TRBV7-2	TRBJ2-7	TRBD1	CASSLKGTGRDYEQYF	TGTGCCAGCAGCTTGAAGGGGACAGGGAGGGACTACGAGCAGTACTTC
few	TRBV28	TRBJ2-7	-	CASSFFRAYEQYF	TGTGCCAGCAGTTTCTTCCGGGCCTACGAGCAGTACTTC
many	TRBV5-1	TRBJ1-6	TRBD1	CASSLNDRENSPLHF	TGCGCCAGCAGCTTGAATGACAGGGAAAATTCACCCCTCCACTTT
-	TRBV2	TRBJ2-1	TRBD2	CASRARTSGGYNEQFF	TGTGCCAGCAGGGCACGGACTAGCGGAGGTTACAATGAGCAGTTCTTC
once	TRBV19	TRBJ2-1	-	CASSWTPSQEQFF	TGTGCCAGTAGTTGGACTCCAAGCCAAGAGCAGTTCTTC
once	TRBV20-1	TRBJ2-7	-	CSAAPGPYSYEQYF	TGCAGTGCTGCCCCGGGACCTTACTCCTACGAGCAGTACTTC
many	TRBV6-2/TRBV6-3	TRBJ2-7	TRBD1	CASSPGTDYEQYF	TGTGCCAGCAGCCCAGGGACAGACTACGAGCAGTACTTC
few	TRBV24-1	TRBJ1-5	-	CATSDSSEGGSNQPQHF	TGTGCCACCAGTGATTCGTCGGAAGGGGGGAGCAATCAGCCCCAGCATTTT
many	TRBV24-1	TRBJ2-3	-	CATSGGSGDTQYF	TGTGCCACCAGTGGGGGGTCCGGAGATACGCAGTATTTT
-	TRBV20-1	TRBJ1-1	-	CSASTPRSTEAFF	TGCAGTGCTAGTACCCCGAGGAGTACTGAAGCTTTCTTT